The text below deals with one T cell receptor beta chain. What it recognizes is unknown. The data were taken from a study of siplizumab effects on memory and regulatory T cells. Notes on the study in general: Naive T cell populations appeared to exhibit greater diversity than memory cells and appeared to be major alloresponse contributors.

Libraries were prepared by immunoSEQ multiplex PCR; TCRdb keeps only in-frame clonotypes and omits some of them. The sample carries over 85,000 clones, about 96% recorded once. Germline lookup yields CDR1 SGHVS and CDR2 FNYEAQ. V lost 7 bases, J lost 4 bases, and 20 bases lay in between. This CDR3 is 16 amino acids long. The source of this sequence is a human donor in good health. The rearrangement joins TRBV7-6 to TRBJ2-1, with TRBD2 as a possible D gene (7 bases). Sequencing used naive CD4+ T cells sorted from blood. The CDR3 here is CASTPRGPPEYNEQFF. Here the CDR3 DNA reads TGTGCCAGCACCCCGCGGGGGCCCCCAGAGTACAATGAGCAGTTCTTC.